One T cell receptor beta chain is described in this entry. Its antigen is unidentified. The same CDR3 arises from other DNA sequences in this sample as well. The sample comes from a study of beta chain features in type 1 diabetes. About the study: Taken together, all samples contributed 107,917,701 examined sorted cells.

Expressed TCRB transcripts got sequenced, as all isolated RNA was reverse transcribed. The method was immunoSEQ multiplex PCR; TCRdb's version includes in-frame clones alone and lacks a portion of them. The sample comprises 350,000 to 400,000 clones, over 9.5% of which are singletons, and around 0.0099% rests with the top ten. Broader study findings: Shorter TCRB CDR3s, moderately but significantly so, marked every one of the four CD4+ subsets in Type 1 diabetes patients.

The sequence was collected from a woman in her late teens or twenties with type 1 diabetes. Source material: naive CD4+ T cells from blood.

As DNA, the CDR3 is TGCAGCGTCCCTTCGGGTAGCACAGATACGCAGTATTTT. As protein: CSVPSGSTDTQYF. The chain links TRBV29-1 to TRBJ2-3; D gene uncertain. Germline values: CDR1 SQVTM, CDR2 ANQGSEA. The CDR3 extends over 13 amino acids. V was shortened by 6 bases and J by 0 bases, with 10 bases between the two germline ends.